This T cell receptor beta chain was sequenced during a study of blood T cell repertoires in COVID-19. Looking at the study overall: COVID-19 samples collected from the United States, Italy and Spain covered acute and convalescent phases. T cells, B-cell-depleted T cells, or PBMCs supplied cDNA or gDNA.

Per germline, CDR1 SGHTA and CDR2 FQGNSA. The length of the CDR3 is 16 residues. V was trimmed by 1 base and J by 4 bases, leaving 14 bases between them. Generated by immunoSEQ multiplex PCR, the TCRdb table keeps only in-frame clones and is missing some. The sample consists of 300,000 to 400,000 clones, around 87% of them appearing once. Sequencing was performed on peripheral blood. The receptor was isolated from a woman in her forties or fifties who had recovered from COVID-19. The rearrangement joins TRBV7-2 to TRBJ1-3, with a weak D call TRBD1 (5 bases). The chain's CDR3 is CASSLVQGGLGNTIYF. The CDR3 region has the DNA TGTGCCAGCAGCTTAGTGCAGGGAGGTCTCGGAAACACCATATATTTT.